Following are 26 T cell receptor beta chains from one sample sequenced in a study of immune evolution from preneoplasia to lung adenocarcinoma (dated by TCRdb to about 2021). The library was made by the immunoSEQ multiplex PCR assay. The table comes from immuneACCESS by way of TCRdb, which keeps in-frame sequences with V and J called. Part of the clones is missing from these tables; in studies checked, under half for an unresolved V gene and the rest for unknown reasons. Across this sample there are about 6,600 clones, with roughly 85% seen only once. The ten largest clonotypes hold approximately 5% of the sample. Sequencing was carried out using FFPE invasive lung adenocarcinoma tissue. What this sample's cell subset or site label stands for: frankly invasive lung adenocarcinoma (ADC). Receptor source: a person aged 50 to 70 with lung adenocarcinoma.

The rearrangement joins TRBV6-1 to TRBJ2-5; TRBD2 might be the D (5 bases). The CDR3 loop spans 14 amino acids. Deletions cut 3 bases from V and 4 bases from J, with 12 bases between. Per germline, CDR1 MNHNS and CDR2 SASEGT. As DNA, the CDR3 is TGTGCCAGCAGTGACGGAGGTTCGATAGAGACCCAGTACTTC. Translating it yields CASSDGGSIETQYF.

This sequence joins TRBV10-3 and TRBJ1-1, with TRBD1 matching 10 bases. V lost 5 bases to trimming and J lost 1 base; unmatched junction nucleotides: 4. Looked up from germline, CDR1 is ENHRY and CDR2 is SYGVKD. The CDR3 contains 15 residues. The CDR3 region has the DNA TGTGCCATCAGTAGACAGGGGGCCGCGAACACTGAAGCTTTCTTT. Translation: CAISRQGAANTEAFF.

The J gene is TRBJ1-2, the V gene TRBV6-5; TRBD1 matches 7 bases. CDR1 is MNHEY, CDR2 SVGAGI, per germline. V was clipped by 0 bases and J by 8 bases; unmatched bases: 6. CDR3 length: 14 residues. The CDR3 protein is CASSYSWTGGGYTF. As DNA, the CDR3 is TGTGCCAGCAGTTACTCGTGGACAGGAGGAGGCTACACCTTC.

Here the CDR3 DNA reads TGTGCCAGCAAGAACCCGGGGGAGACCCAGTACTTC. Its translation is CASKNPGETQYF. The chain has TRBV6-1 and TRBJ2-5; TRBD2 might be the D (5 bases). The CDR3 runs to 12 residues. CDR1 MNHNS and CDR2 SASEGT come from the germline V gene. Between the trimmed V and J ends, which lost 7 bases and 5 bases, there was a span of 11 bases.

In nucleotides, the CDR3 is TGTGCCAGCAGCGGAGGGGGCGAGGGCGAAAAACTGTTTTTT. It encodes CASSGGGEGEKLFF. This sequence joins TRBV9 and TRBJ1-4; TRBD1 aligns across 7 bases. CDR3 length: 14 amino acids. Germline assignment: CDR1 SGDLS and CDR2 YYNGEE. V shed 3 bases and J 8 bases; nucleotides not matched to a gene: 7. Combining the CDR3 with reference TRBV9 and TRBJ1-4 gives the whole variable domain DSGVTQTPKHLITATGQRVTLRCSPRSGDLSVYWYQQSLDQGLQFLIQYYNGEERAKGNILERFSAQQFPDLHSELNLSSLELGDSALYFCASSGGGEGEKLFFGSGTQLSVL.

The chain links TRBV30 to TRBJ2-7; tentatively, D is TRBD2 (5 bases). Germline V lookup: CDR1 GTSNPN, CDR2 SVGIG (reference sequence). V was trimmed by 1 base and J by 2 bases, leaving 15 bases between them. The CDR3 is made up of 15 amino acids. CDR3 in DNA: TGTGCCTGGAGTGCCCGTATGAGGGCGCCCTACGAGCAGTACTTC. Translation: CAWSARMRAPYEQYF.

The chain is built from TRBV6-4 and TRBJ1-2, with D perhaps matching TRBD1 (6 bases). Germline lookup yields CDR1 MRHNA and CDR2 SNTAGT. Trimming left V 0 bases short and J 7 bases short, with 15 bases between. The length of the CDR3 is 15 residues. The CDR3 region is CASSDSRTGKGGYTF. The CDR3 DNA reads TGTGCCAGCAGTGACTCGAGAACAGGGAAGGGTGGCTACACCTTC.

The gene calls are TRBV6-5 and TRBJ2-5; the D gene is possibly TRBD1 (6 bases). V lost 9 bases, J lost 4 bases, and 18 bases lay in between. The germline V gene encodes CDR1 MNHEY and CDR2 SVGAGI. The CDR3 spans 14 residues. In DNA form, the CDR3 reads TGTGCCAGACGAAGCCAGGGGTCAATAGAGACCCAGTACTTC. It specifies CARRSQGSIETQYF.

This rearrangement joins TRBV5-4 to TRBJ2-7, with 7 bases lining up with TRBD1. Unmatched junction bases numbered 15, after V lost 4 bases and J lost 2 bases. CDR3 length: 17 residues. The germline V gene encodes CDR1 SGHNT and CDR2 YYREEE (reference sequence). The CDR3 sequence is CASSITNRGRGTYEQYF. CDR3 DNA: TGTGCCAGCAGCATAACTAACAGGGGCAGGGGTACCTACGAGCAGTACTTC.

The V and J genes are TRBV10-2 and TRBJ1-5, with unresolved D. The CDR3 contains 15 residues. The germline V gene has CDR1 WSHSY and CDR2 SAAADI. The V gene lost 5 bases and the J gene lost 9 bases, with 20 bases spanning the gap. The CDR3 is CASSSGPPAEMPQHF. The CDR3 DNA reads TGCGCCAGCAGTTCCGGGCCCCCGGCGGAGATGCCCCAGCATTTT.

This clone was seen once. The rearrangement links TRBV6-5 to TRBJ1-5; TRBD1 might be the D (5 bases). CDR1 is MNHEY, CDR2 SVGAGI, per germline. The V end was cut by 5 bases, the J end by 2 bases, with 13 bases between. CDR3 size: 15 residues. CDR3: CASSRTHGGNQPQHF. The CDR3 nucleotides are TGTGCCAGCAGTCGGACACATGGGGGCAATCAGCCCCAGCATTTT.

The chain combines TRBV5-1 with TRBJ2-1; D unresolved. The germline CDR1 and CDR2 sequences are SGHRS and YFSETQ. The CDR3 is 18 amino acids. Trimming pared 4 bases from V and 5 bases from J, leaving 25 bases between. This CDR3 is CASSRGRFYASSHNEQFF. The CDR3 bases are TGCGCCAGCAGCAGAGGTAGGTTCTATGCCTCGTCGCACAATGAGCAGTTCTTC. Complete variable domain (other parts from reference TRBV5-1 and TRBJ2-1): KAGVTQTPRYLIKTRGQQVTLSCSPISGHRSVSWYQQTPGQGLQFLFEYFSETQRNKGNFPGRFSGRQFSNSRSEMNVSTLELGDSALYLCASSRGRFYASSHNEQFFGPGTRLTVL.

The rearrangement joins TRBV6-6 to TRBJ2-1, with 16 bases that match TRBD2. J lost 11 bases, V lost 2 bases, and 3 bases had no gene match. The CDR3 has 15 amino acids. Per germline, CDR1 MNHNY and CDR2 SVGAGI (reference sequence). Here the CDR3 reads CASSYPGLAGGKQFF. CDR3 coding DNA: TGTGCCAGCAGTTACCCGGGACTAGCGGGAGGGAAGCAGTTCTTC.

The genes are TRBV11-2 and TRBJ1-1; perhaps TRBD1 as D (5 bases). Germline V CDR1 and CDR2: SGHAT, FQNNGV. Trimming took off 3 bases at V and 1 base at J, with 12 bases between the two ends. The CDR3 is 15 residues long. The CDR3 sequence: CASSFGTGENTEAFF. Written as DNA, the CDR3 is TGTGCCAGCAGCTTTGGGACTGGGGAGAACACTGAAGCTTTCTTT.

This chain uses TRBV28 with TRBJ2-2, with 9 bases aligning to TRBD1. J lost 3 bases, V lost 7 bases, and 6 bases had no gene match. CDR1 is MDHEN and CDR2 is SYDVKM in the germline V gene. The CDR3 is 15 residues long. CDR3 nucleotide sequence: TGTGCCAGCACCTCGGGGACAGGGTACACCGGGGAGCTGTTTTTT. This translates into CASTSGTGYTGELFF.

This chain links TRBV28 with TRBJ2-7; either TRBD1 or TRBD2 may fit D (5 bases each). Per germline, CDR1 MDHEN and CDR2 SYDVKM. This CDR3 contains 15 residues. V dropped 5 bases and J dropped 2 bases, with 16 bases sitting between them. The CDR3 DNA is TGTGCCAGCAGTCCGGGGACGGGGATTCCCTACGAGCAGTACTTC. The encoded protein is CASSPGTGIPYEQYF.

The gene calls are TRBV18 and TRBJ2-3; D call uncertain. CDR1 and CDR2 from the germline V gene are KGHSH and LQKENI. The CDR3 runs 13 residues. The ends were cut back, 6 bases at V and 2 bases at J, with 9 bases in the middle. Here the CDR3 reads CASSYRHTDTQYF. Written as DNA, the CDR3 is TGTGCCAGCTCCTACCGGCACACAGATACGCAGTATTTT.

The V gene is TRBV5-1, the J gene TRBJ1-2; unclear D gene. Trimming pared 0 bases from V and 7 bases from J, leaving 13 bases between. CDR1 and CDR2 from the germline V gene are SGHRS and YFSETQ. The CDR3 loop spans 14 amino acids. The CDR3 DNA sequence: TGCGCCAGCAGCTTGGCGGGCTCCGAGCCTGGCTACACCTTC. Translation gives CASSLAGSEPGYTF.

This chain connects TRBV18 to TRBJ2-1, with D tentatively TRBD1 (6 bases). V lost 6 bases and J lost 0, with 15 bases in between. CDR1 and CDR2 (germline): KGHSH, LQKENI. The CDR3 is 16 amino acids. DNA for the CDR3: TGTGCCAGCTCGGGACGGGACACCAGCTCCTACAATGAGCAGTTCTTC. It encodes CASSGRDTSSYNEQFF. Full variable domain (missing parts from reference TRBV18 and TRBJ2-1): NAGVMQNPRHLVRRRGQEARLRCSPMKGHSHVYWYRQLPEEGLKFMVYLQKENIIDESGMPKERFSAEFPKEGPSILRIQQVVRGDSAAYFCASSGRDTSSYNEQFFGPGTRLTVL.

This chain connects TRBV28 to TRBJ2-5, with D possibly matching TRBD1 (5 bases). Germline lookup yields CDR1 MDHEN and CDR2 SYDVKM. The V end lost 3 bases, the J end lost 6 bases, and 17 bases lay between the germline ends. The CDR3 length is 15 residues. This chain's CDR3 is CASSFPWTPKKTQYF. CDR3 DNA sequence: TGTGCCAGCAGTTTTCCCTGGACACCTAAAAAGACCCAGTACTTC.

The chain joins TRBV6-5 to TRBJ2-2, with a tentative D call TRBD1 (8 bases). With 5 bases removed from V and 7 bases from J, the gap between germline ends came to 17 bases. Germline CDR1 MNHEY, CDR2 SVGAGI. The CDR3 runs to 15 residues. The CDR3 region is CASSTGQGGGGELFF. The CDR3, as DNA: TGTGCCAGCAGTACCGGACAGGGCGGGGGCGGGGAGCTGTTTTTT.

The chain recombines TRBV7-3 with TRBJ2-1; TRBD2 matches 13 bases. CDR1 and CDR2 from the germline V gene are SGHTA and FQGTGA. This CDR3 spans 15 amino acids. J was trimmed by 9 bases and V by 6 bases; bases with no gene match: 8. For the CDR3, the DNA is TGTGCCAGCAGTTCACTAGCGGGAGGGCCGGGTGAGCAGTTCTTC. Amino acids: CASSSLAGGPGEQFF.

The chain is built from TRBV5-6 and TRBJ2-7; no definite D call. CDR1 is SGHDT, CDR2 YYEEEE, per germline. V lost 0 bases, J lost 2 bases, and 15 bases lay in between. The CDR3 extends over 16 amino acids. CDR3 bases: TGTGCCAGCAGCTTGGCCTTTGACTCCGCGGCCTACGAGCAGTACTTC. Translated: CASSLAFDSAAYEQYF.

The rearrangement links TRBV7-9 to TRBJ2-7; D unclear. Germline-derived CDR1 and CDR2 are SEHNR and FQNEAQ (reference sequence). This CDR3 has 13 residues. Trimming removed 5 bases at V and 6 bases at J, with 14 bases between. The CDR3 bases are TGTGCCAGCAGCCTCTACGACTCTGGCGAGCAGTACTTC. It specifies CASSLYDSGEQYF.

The chain carries TRBV6-1 and TRBJ2-3; D may match TRBD1 or TRBD2 (5 bases each). Germline CDR1 and CDR2: MNHNS and SASEGT. Trimming removed 9 bases from V and 3 bases from J, with 10 bases in between. CDR3 length equals 12 residues. The CDR3 bases are TGTGCCAGTGCCTGGGGGACAGATACGCAGTATTTT. Translated: CASAWGTDTQYF.

The rearrangement uses TRBV4-1 and TRBJ1-5, with TRBD1 identical over 11 bases. CDR3 length: 20 residues. V lost 0 bases to trimming and J lost 0 bases; unmatched junction nucleotides: 10. Germline CDR1 reads MGHRA; CDR2 reads YSYEKL. CDR3 DNA: TGCGCCAGCAGCCAAGAAATCGGACAGGGGGCCCTTCATAGCAATCAGCCCCAGCATTTT. It is translated as CASSQEIGQGALHSNQPQHF.